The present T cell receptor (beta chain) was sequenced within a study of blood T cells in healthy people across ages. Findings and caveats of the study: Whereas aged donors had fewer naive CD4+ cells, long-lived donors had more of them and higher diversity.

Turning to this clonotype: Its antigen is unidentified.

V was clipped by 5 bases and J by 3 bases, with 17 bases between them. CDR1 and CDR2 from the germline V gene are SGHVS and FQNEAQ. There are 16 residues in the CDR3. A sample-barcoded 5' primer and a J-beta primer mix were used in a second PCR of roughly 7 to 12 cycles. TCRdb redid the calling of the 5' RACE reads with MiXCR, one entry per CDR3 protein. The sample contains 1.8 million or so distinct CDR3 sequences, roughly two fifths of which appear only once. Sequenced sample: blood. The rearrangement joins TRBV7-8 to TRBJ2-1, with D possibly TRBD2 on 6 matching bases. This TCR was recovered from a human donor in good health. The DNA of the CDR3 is TGTGCCAGCAGCCTTATAGGCGGGACTGACTACAATGAGCAGTTCTTC. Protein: CASSLIGGTDYNEQFF.